This T cell receptor beta chain was identified during a study of T cells after yellow fever vaccination. This CDR3 spans 12 amino acids. CDR1 is SGHRS, CDR2 YFSETQ, per germline. V was trimmed by 7 bases and J by 2 bases, leaving 10 bases between them. TCRdb processed the 5' RACE reads anew with MiXCR; each CDR3 protein has one entry. The sample lists almost 70,000 distinct CDR3 sequences; around 6.2% were seen once. This clonotype has at least ten counts. The sequencing here drew on CD4+ T cells sorted from PBMCs, taken more than 14 days after the first yellow fever vaccination. J is TRBJ2-7 and V is TRBV5-1, with D tentatively TRBD1 or TRBD2 (5 bases each). This receptor was obtained from a man aged 18 to 30 who received the YFV17D yellow fever vaccine. For the CDR3, the DNA is TGCGCCAGCCGGGACGGAGCCTACGAGCAGTACTTC. This sequence encodes CASRDGAYEQYF.